This record concerns one T cell receptor (beta chain) sequence. The authors' processing: Estimation of nucleated cell counts relied on the amplification of reference gene primers. Some clones are missing from TCRdb's copy, which holds only in-frame ones; the method was immunoSEQ multiplex PCR. The V and J calls and clone size were taken over from that table, and D and trimming were inferred from the DNA. Of around 150,000 clones in the sample, 87% were seen once. This record belongs to a study of blood T cell repertoires in COVID-19. Study summary: Donors in the United States, Italy and Spain gave samples during acute or convalescent COVID-19. Sample material is recorded as cDNA or gDNA derived from T cells, B-cell-depleted T cells, or PBMCs.

The CDR3 sequence is 16 residues long. Trimming took 0 bases from V and 1 from J; bases not matched to a gene: 4. Germline-derived CDR1 and CDR2 are SNHLY and FYNNEI. Sequences were obtained from peripheral blood. The TCR originated in an older woman who had recovered from COVID-19. This sequence joins TRBV2 and TRBJ2-5; 8 bases fit TRBD1. CDR3 loop: CASSEALTGGQETQYF. DNA for the CDR3: TGTGCCAGCAGTGAAGCTTTAACAGGGGGCCAAGAGACCCAGTACTTC. The full variable domain, its missing parts supplied by reference TRBV2 and TRBJ2-5, is EPEVTQTPSHQVTQMGQEVILRCVPISNHLYFYWYRQILGQKVEFLVSFYNNEISEKSEIFDDQFSVERPDGSNFTLKIRSTKLEDSAMYFCASSEALTGGQETQYFGPGTRLLVL.